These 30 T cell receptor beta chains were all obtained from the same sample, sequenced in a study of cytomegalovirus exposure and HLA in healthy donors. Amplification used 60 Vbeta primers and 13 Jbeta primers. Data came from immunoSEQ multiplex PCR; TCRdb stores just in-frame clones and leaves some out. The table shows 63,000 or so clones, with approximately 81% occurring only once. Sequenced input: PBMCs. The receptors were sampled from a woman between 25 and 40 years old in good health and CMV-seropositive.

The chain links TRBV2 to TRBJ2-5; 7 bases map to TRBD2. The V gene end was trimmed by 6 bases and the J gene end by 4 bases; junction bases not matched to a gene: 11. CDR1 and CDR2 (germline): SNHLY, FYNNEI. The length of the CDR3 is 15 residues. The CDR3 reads CASRAREGSRETQYF. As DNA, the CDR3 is TGTGCCAGCAGGGCCAGGGAGGGTTCCCGAGAGACCCAGTACTTC.

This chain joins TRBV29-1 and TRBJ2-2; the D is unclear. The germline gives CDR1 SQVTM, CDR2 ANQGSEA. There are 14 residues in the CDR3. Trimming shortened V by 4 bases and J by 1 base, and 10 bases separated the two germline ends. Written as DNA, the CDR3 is TGCAGCGTTGCGGCGGAGCTGAACACCGGGGAGCTGTTTTTT. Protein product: CSVAAELNTGELFF.

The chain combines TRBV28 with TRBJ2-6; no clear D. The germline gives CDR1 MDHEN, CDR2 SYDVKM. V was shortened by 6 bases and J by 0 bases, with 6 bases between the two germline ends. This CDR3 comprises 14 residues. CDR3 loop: CASRYSSGANVLTF. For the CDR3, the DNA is TGTGCCAGCAGGTACAGCTCTGGGGCCAACGTCCTGACTTTC.

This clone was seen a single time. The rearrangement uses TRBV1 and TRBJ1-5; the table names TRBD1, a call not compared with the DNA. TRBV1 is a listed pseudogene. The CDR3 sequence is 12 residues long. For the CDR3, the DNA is TGCACCAGCAGGGGCAGGGATCAGCCCCAGCATTTT. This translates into CTSRGRDQPQHF.

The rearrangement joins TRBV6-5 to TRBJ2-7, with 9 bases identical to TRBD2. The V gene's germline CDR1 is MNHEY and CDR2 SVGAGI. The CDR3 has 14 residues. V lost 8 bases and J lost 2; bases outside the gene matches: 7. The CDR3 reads CASGRTSETYEQYF. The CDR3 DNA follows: TGTGCCAGCGGTCGGACTAGCGAAACCTACGAGCAGTACTTC.

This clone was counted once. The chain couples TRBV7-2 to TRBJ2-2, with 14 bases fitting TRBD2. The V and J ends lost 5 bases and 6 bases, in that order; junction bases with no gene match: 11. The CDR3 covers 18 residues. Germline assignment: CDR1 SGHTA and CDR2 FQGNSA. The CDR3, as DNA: TGTGCCAGCAGCCACCGACTAGCGGGAGGGGTAGGGGCCGGGGAGCTGTTTTTT. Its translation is CASSHRLAGGVGAGELFF.

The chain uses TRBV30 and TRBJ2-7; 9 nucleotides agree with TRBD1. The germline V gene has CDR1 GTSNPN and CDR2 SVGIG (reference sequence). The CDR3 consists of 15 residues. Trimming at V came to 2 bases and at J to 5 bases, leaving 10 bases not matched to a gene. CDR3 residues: CAWSRRGQGTHEQYF. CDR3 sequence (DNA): TGTGCCTGGAGTAGGAGGGGACAGGGTACCCACGAGCAGTACTTC.

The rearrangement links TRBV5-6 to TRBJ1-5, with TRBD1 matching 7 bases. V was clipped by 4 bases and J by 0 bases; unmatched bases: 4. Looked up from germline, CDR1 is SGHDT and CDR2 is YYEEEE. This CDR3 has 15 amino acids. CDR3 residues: CASSLQGYSNQPQHF. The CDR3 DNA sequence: TGTGCCAGCAGCCTACAGGGGTATAGCAATCAGCCCCAGCATTTT.

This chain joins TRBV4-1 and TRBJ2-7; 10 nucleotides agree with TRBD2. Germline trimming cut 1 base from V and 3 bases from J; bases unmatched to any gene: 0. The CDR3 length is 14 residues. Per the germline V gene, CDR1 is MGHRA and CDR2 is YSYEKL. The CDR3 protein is CASSQGTSGYEQYF. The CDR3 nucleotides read TGCGCCAGCAGCCAAGGGACTAGCGGCTACGAGCAGTACTTC.

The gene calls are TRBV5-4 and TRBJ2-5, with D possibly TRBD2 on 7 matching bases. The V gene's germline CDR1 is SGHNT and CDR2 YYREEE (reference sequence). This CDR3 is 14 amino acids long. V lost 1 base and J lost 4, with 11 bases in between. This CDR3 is CASSLMGGGETQYF. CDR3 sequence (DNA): TGTGCCAGCAGCTTGATGGGAGGGGGAGAGACCCAGTACTTC.

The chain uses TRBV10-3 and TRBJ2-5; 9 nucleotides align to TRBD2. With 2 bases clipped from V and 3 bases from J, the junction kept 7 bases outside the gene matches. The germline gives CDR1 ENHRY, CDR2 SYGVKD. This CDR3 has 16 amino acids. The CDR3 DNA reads TGTGCCATCAGTGAGCCCAGAGCGGGGGGCAAAGAGACCCAGTACTTC. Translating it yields CAISEPRAGGKETQYF.

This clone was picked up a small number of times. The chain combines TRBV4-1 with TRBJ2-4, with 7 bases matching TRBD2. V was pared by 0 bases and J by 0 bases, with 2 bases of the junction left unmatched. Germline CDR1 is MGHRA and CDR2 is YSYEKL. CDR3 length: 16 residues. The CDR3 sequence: CASSQEPGGAKNIQYF. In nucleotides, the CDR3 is TGCGCCAGCAGCCAAGAACCGGGGGGAGCCAAAAACATTCAGTACTTC.

The CDR3 reads CAWSQGAGLRIEQYF. CDR3 sequence (DNA): TGTGCCTGGAGCCAAGGGGCAGGGCTACGAATCGAGCAGTACTTC. The chain recombines TRBV30 with TRBJ2-7; a weak D match, TRBD1 (5 bases). V was cut by 3 bases and J by 6 bases, with 21 bases left in between. This CDR3 has 15 residues. Germline loops: CDR1 GTSNPN, CDR2 SVGIG (reference sequence).

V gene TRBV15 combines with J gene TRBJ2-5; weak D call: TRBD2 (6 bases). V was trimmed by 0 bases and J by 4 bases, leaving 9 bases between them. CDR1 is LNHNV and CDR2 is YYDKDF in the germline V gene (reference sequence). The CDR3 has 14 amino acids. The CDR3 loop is CATSREAGRETQYF. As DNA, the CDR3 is TGTGCCACCAGCAGAGAGGCCGGGAGAGAGACCCAGTACTTC.

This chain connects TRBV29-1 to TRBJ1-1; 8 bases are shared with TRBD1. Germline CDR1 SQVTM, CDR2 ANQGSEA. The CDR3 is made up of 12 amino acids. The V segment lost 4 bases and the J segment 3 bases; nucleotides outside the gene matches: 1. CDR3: CSVGRGHTEAFF. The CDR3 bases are TGCAGCGTTGGCAGGGGGCACACTGAAGCTTTCTTT.

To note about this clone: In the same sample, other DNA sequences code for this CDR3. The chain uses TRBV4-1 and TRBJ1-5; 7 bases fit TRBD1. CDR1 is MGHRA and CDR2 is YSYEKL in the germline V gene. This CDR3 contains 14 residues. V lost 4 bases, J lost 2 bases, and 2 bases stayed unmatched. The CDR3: CASSRDRGNQPQHF. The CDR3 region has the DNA TGCGCCAGCAGCCGCGACAGGGGCAATCAGCCCCAGCATTTT.

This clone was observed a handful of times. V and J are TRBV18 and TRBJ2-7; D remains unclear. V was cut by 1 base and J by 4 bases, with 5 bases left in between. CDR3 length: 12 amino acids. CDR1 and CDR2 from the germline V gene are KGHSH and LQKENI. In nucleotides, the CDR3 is TGTGCCAGCTCACCACGGCAGTACGAGCAGTACTTC. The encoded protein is CASSPRQYEQYF.

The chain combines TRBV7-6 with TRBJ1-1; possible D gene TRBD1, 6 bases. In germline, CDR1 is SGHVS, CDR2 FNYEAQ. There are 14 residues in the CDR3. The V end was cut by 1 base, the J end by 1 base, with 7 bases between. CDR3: CASSLVGGNTEAFF. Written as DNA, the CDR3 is TGTGCCAGCAGCTTAGTAGGGGGGAACACTGAAGCTTTCTTT. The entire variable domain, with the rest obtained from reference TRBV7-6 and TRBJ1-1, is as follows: GAGVSQSPRYKVTKRGQDVALRCDPISGHVSLYWYRQALGQGPEFLTYFNYEAQQDKSGLPNDRFSAERPEGSISTLTIQRTEQRDSAMYRCASSLVGGNTEAFFGQGTRLTVV.

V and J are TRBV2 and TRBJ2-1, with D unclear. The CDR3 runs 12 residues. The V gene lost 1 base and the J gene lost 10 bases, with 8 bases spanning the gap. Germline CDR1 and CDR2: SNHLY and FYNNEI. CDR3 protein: CASSEDFSEQFF. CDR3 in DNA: TGTGCCAGCAGTGAAGATTTTTCGGAGCAGTTCTTC.

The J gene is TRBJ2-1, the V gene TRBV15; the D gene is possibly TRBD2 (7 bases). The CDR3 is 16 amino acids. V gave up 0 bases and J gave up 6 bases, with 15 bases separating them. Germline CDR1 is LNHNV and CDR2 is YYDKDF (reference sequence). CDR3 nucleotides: TGTGCCACCAGCAGAGATCGGGGGGAGACAGGCAATGAGCAGTTCTTC. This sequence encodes CATSRDRGETGNEQFF.

The CDR3 DNA reads TGTGCCAGCAGCTTGTTCGGGGAGAGCACTGAAGCTTTCTTT. Amino acid sequence: CASSLFGESTEAFF. The chain is built from TRBV5-4 and TRBJ1-1; no definite D call. Trimming stripped 1 base from V and 4 bases from J, with 11 bases between. In germline, CDR1 is SGHNT, CDR2 YYREEE (reference sequence). CDR3 length equals 14 residues. Full variable domain (missing parts from reference TRBV5-4 and TRBJ1-1): ETGVTQSPTHLIKTRGQQVTLRCSSQSGHNTVSWYQQALGQGPQFIFQYYREEENGRGNFPPRFSGLQFPNYSSELNVNALELDDSALYLCASSLFGESTEAFFGQGTRLTVV.

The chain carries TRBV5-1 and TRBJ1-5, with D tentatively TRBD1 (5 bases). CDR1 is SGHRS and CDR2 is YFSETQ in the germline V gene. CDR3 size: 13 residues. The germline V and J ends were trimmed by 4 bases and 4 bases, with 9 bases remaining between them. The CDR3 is CASSAQGNQPQHF. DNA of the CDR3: TGCGCCAGCAGCGCCCAGGGAAATCAGCCCCAGCATTTT.

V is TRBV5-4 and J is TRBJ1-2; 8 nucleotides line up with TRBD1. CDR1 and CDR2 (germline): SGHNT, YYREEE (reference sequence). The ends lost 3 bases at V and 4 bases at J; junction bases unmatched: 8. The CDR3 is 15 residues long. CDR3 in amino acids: CASSSRQGLGYGYTF. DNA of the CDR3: TGTGCCAGCAGCTCAAGACAGGGGCTGGGCTATGGCTACACCTTC.

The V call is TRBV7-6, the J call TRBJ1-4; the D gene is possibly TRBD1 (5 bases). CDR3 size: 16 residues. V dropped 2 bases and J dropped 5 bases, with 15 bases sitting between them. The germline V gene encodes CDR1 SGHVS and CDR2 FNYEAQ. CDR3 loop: CASSLSPSGVNEKLFF. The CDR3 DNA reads TGTGCCAGCAGCTTATCGCCTTCGGGGGTAAATGAAAAACTGTTTTTT.

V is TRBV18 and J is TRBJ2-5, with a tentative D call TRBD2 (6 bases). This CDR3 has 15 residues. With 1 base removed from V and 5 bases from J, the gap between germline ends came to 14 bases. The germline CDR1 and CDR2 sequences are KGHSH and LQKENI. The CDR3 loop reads CASSPQKGTPETQYF. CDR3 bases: TGTGCCAGCTCACCACAGAAGGGGACTCCCGAGACCCAGTACTTC.

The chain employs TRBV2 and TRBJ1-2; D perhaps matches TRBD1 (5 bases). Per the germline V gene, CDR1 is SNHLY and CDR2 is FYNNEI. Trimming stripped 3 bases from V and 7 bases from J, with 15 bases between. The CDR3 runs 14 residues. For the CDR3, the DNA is TGTGCCAGCAGTGAGGCCCTGGGGGAGGGTGGCTACACCTTC. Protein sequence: CASSEALGEGGYTF.

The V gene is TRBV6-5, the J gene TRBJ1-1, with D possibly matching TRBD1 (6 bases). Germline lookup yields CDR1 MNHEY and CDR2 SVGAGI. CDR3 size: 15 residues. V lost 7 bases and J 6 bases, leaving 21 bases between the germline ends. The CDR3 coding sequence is TGTGCCAGCACCCCCCGGGGGGGCGTCGAGGCTGAAGCTTTCTTT. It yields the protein CASTPRGGVEAEAFF.

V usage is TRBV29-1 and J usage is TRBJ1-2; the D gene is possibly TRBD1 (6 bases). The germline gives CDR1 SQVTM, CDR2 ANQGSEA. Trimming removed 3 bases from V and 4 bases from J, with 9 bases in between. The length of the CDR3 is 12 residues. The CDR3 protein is CSVEKDSYGYTF. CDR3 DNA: TGCAGCGTTGAGAAGGACAGCTATGGCTACACCTTC.

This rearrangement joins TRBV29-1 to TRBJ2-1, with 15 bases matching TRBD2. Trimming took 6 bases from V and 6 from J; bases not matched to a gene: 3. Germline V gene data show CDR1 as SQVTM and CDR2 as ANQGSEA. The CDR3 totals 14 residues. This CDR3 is CSVWGLAGGNEQFF. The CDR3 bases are TGCAGCGTCTGGGGACTAGCGGGAGGCAATGAGCAGTTCTTC.

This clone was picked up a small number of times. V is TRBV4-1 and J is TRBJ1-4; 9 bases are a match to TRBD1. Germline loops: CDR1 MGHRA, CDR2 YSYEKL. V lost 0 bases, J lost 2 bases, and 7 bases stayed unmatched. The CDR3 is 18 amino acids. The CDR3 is CASSQDHDRGWTNEKLFF. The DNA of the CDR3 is TGCGCCAGCAGCCAAGATCATGACAGGGGGTGGACTAATGAAAAACTGTTTTTT.